This T cell receptor beta chain is drawn from a study of blood T cell repertoires in COVID-19 (dated by TCRdb to the early 2020s). At the level of the whole study: Samples covering the acute and convalescent phases of COVID-19 were provided by collaborators in the United States, Italy and Spain. A freely available public database, intended as a resource for researchers studying the immune response to SARS-CoV-2, is where the repertoires were released. Samples were obtained from the ongoing ImmuneRACE study (first 160 participants) and from over a thousand subjects provided by 6 global collaborators. Deeply sampled blood TCRbeta repertoires from subjects exposed to, actively infected with, or recovered from COVID-19 were included in the dataset. Where available, HLA class I and class II types were obtained from metadata supplied by the sample provider rather than from assay-based typing. The material from the prospective study consisted of cDNA or gDNA derived from T cells, B-cell-depleted T cells, or PBMCs. A de-identified subject ID, COVID-19 status, age in years and sex were almost always included in the sample metadata.

The sample holds one count of this clone. Its antigen specificity is not known. The record has no base qualities; no much larger clone is one base away. General findings and caveats noted by the study authors: Clinical and demographic metadata were provided uncurated, with the amount varying by source and participant.

At one collaborating source in Seattle, patients were enrolled during active infection and were followed longitudinally through the course of disease. Whole blood was collected in K2EDTA tubes by collaborating institutions according to the institutions' own protocols. For TCRbeta analysis, collaborators shipped samples as frozen whole blood, isolated PBMCs, or DNA extracted from either of those sample types. Its CDR3 holds 13 amino acids, cysteine through phenylalanine. Solely the CDR3 DNA is kept, with 39 bases framed from the first base. The junction shows trimming of 4 bases on V and 3 bases on J, plus 10 bases between the germline ends. The germline V gene yields SNHLY for CDR1 and FYNNEI for CDR2. TCRbeta CDR3 regions were amplified from genomic DNA by means of the immunoSEQ Assay, a bias-controlled multiplex PCR. In the source study's methods: Nucleated cell counts per sample were estimated from amplification of reference gene primers within the assay. Sequence reads were collapsed and filtered to measure the absolute abundance of every unique TCRbeta CDR3 rearrangement. For each sample, productive Simpson clonality was calculated by taking the square root of Simpson's diversity index across productive rearrangements. Imported from immuneACCESS, the table was reduced by TCRdb to in-frame sequences with V and J called. These copies leave out some clones; in studies compared against another copy, an unresolved V gene accounts for under half, and the cause of the remainder is not known. The V and J calls and clone size are taken from that table; D and trimming were inferred from the DNA. A total of over 250,000 clones appear in this sample, approximately 86% of them only once. The top ten clonotypes cover less than 15% of the sample.

This TCR derives from a woman in her 70s with COVID-19, enrolled during active disease. The chain links TRBV2 with TRBJ2-7; the D segment could be TRBD1, given 7 matching bases. The sequenced sample was peripheral blood. For the CDR3, the sequence is CASSVQGGYEQYF. The DNA reads as follows: TGTGCCAGCAGTGTTCAGGGGGGCTACGAGCAGTACTTC.